The table lists the clone carrying this TCR beta chain with a few counts. No antigen is known for it. Treatment denoted: 19 received Ad26.COV2.S at low or high dose, single or two shots; several received placebo; per-sample allocation not given. Sampling was done on day 63 after the first vaccine or placebo injection. Ad26 vector vaccine expressed Wuhan-strain SARS-CoV-2 spike. These data originate in a study of Ad26.COV2.S vaccination and SARS-CoV-2 variants. Sequenced by immunoSEQ multiplex PCR; TCRdb stores in-frame clones only, minus some. The sample holds some 350,000 clones, more than 75% seen once. Per the germline V gene, CDR1 is SNHLY and CDR2 is FYNNEI. V lost 5 bases to trimming and J lost 9 bases, with 11 bases between them. The CDR3 length is 12 residues. General study results and limits: Vaccine recipients and placebo recipients showed similar non-spike TCR breadth.

Source: peripheral blood, taken in a trial of Ad26.COV2.S vaccine versus placebo. This chain connects TRBV2 to TRBJ2-1; no clear D gene. This TCR was recovered from a person aged 18 to 59 who received the Ad26.COV2.S COVID-19 vaccine or a placebo. CDR3 in amino acids: CASSLSRSEQFF. In nucleotides, the CDR3 is TGTGCCAGCAGTCTTAGTCGAAGTGAGCAGTTCTTC.